A selection of T cell receptor beta chains follows, all from one sample in a study of cytomegalovirus exposure and HLA in healthy donors. Sequencing was performed with immunoSEQ multiplex PCR; in TCRdb, only in-frame clones are kept and a portion is missing. The sample consists of approximately 110,000 clones, about 84% of them appearing once. Material: PBMCs. The receptors stem from a man aged 35-49 years in good health and CMV-seronegative. CDR3s include the opening cysteine and the closing phenylalanine or tryptophan. Part of the rows lack a size; the others show once, few, many or a class for expanded clones.

clone_size v_call cdr3_aa
- TRBV5-4 CASSPGVAGGQDF
- TRBV7-2 CASSTRQGVNSPLHF
once TRBV19 CASSNSVEGSPLHF
- TRBV6-4 CASSLGEEQFF
- TRBV19 CASSLQGAYQPQHF
- TRBV5-4 CASSSGNRGGTGELFF
once TRBV14 CASSRTSGGVYNEQFF
- TRBV7-2 CASSLDGRVNQPQHF
- TRBV6-6 CASSYSRAEAFF
- TRBV7-3 CASSLIGQGSEAFF